Below are 13 T cell receptor beta chains sequenced from a single sample in a study of cytomegalovirus exposure and HLA in healthy donors. The PCR employed 60 Vbeta primers together with 13 Jbeta primers. The repertoire was sequenced with immunoSEQ multiplex PCR; TCRdb's copy has only in-frame clones and lacks some. This table has 30,000 to 40,000 clones, roughly 69% appearing once. Material: PBMCs. All receptors derive from a young man in good health and CMV-seronegative.

The chain carries TRBV7-2 and TRBJ2-7; TRBD1 matches at 11 bases. The germline gives CDR1 SGHTA, CDR2 FQGNSA. This CDR3 comprises 14 residues. The V segment lost 4 bases and the J segment 4 bases; nucleotides outside the gene matches: 3. CDR3 bases: TGTGCCAGCAGCTCGGACAGGGGGCTATACGAGCAGTACTTC. This translates into CASSSDRGLYEQYF.

V and J are TRBV4-2 and TRBJ1-5, with 9 bases lining up with TRBD1. Germline V lookup: CDR1 LGHNA, CDR2 YNFKEQ. CDR3 length equals 16 residues. Germline trimming cut 0 bases from V and 7 bases from J; bases unmatched to any gene: 7. DNA of the CDR3: TGTGCCAGCAGCCAAGAGCACGGACAGGGGCTCCAGCCCCAGCATTTT. Its translation is CASSQEHGQGLQPQHF.

The rearrangement links TRBV5-1 to TRBJ2-7; a weak D match, TRBD2 (6 bases). The CDR3 has 14 amino acids. The germline gives CDR1 SGHRS, CDR2 YFSETQ. V lost 1 base, J lost 5 bases, and 13 bases lay in between. CDR3: CASSLYGRMDEQYF. CDR3 coding DNA: TGCGCCAGCAGCTTGTATGGGAGGATGGACGAGCAGTACTTC.

A note on this clone: One end of the junction does not line up with germline, which may come from a read error. CDR3 amino acids: CASSRTASGETQYF. As DNA, the CDR3 is TGTGCTAGCAGCCGCACCGCCTCGGGTGAGACCCAGTACTTC. The chain links TRBV7-7 to TRBJ2-5; D is undetermined. Germline V gene lookup returns CDR1 SSHAT and CDR2 FNYEAQ (reference sequence). This CDR3 has 14 residues.

The J gene is TRBJ1-1, the V gene TRBV15; no clear D gene. Germline V CDR1 and CDR2: LNHNV, YYDKDF (reference sequence). This CDR3 has 9 residues. V was shortened by 8 bases and J by 10 bases, with 8 bases between the two germline ends. This CDR3 reads CATLMRAFF. CDR3 coding DNA: TGTGCCACCCTCATGCGAGCTTTCTTT. Variable domain in full (rest from reference TRBV15 and TRBJ1-1): DAMVIQNPRYQVTQFGKPVTLSCSQTLNHNVMYWYQQKSSQAPKLLFHYYDKDFNNEADTPDNFQSRRPNTSFCFLDIRSPGLGDTAMYLCATLMRAFFGQGTRLTVV.

This clone has only a few counts. The chain joins TRBV6-1 to TRBJ1-5; tentatively, D is TRBD1 (6 bases). The CDR3 extends over 14 amino acids. CDR1 MNHNS and CDR2 SASEGT come from the germline V gene. V lost 5 bases and J 6 bases, leaving 14 bases between the germline ends. For the CDR3, the DNA is TGTGCCAGCAGTCCACAGGGTGTGGGTCAGCCCCAGCATTTT. It translates to CASSPQGVGQPQHF.

The chain joins TRBV2 to TRBJ2-7; TRBD2 matches 8 bases. The V gene end was trimmed by 7 bases and the J gene end by 2 bases; junction bases not matched to a gene: 10. The CDR3 contains 15 residues. Germline lookup yields CDR1 SNHLY and CDR2 FYNNEI. The CDR3: CASNYGGGGPYEQYF. The CDR3 coding sequence is TGTGCCAGCAACTACGGGGGCGGGGGGCCCTACGAGCAGTACTTC.

This chain connects TRBV5-6 to TRBJ2-7; a possible D gene is TRBD2 (6 bases). The CDR3 has 13 amino acids. The germline V gene encodes CDR1 SGHDT and CDR2 YYEEEE. V gave up 2 bases and J gave up 6 bases, with 12 bases separating them. CDR3 loop: CASSLADGGEQYF. The CDR3 DNA is TGTGCCAGCAGCTTAGCCGACGGGGGCGAGCAGTACTTC.

CDR3 DNA sequence: TGCAGCGTTGGGTCTAGGCCCCAGCATTTT. Translated: CSVGSRPQHF. V usage is TRBV29-1 and J usage is TRBJ1-5; D call uncertain. The V end lost 4 bases, the J end lost 9 bases, and 7 bases lay between the germline ends. The CDR3 loop spans 10 amino acids. The germline V gene encodes CDR1 SQVTM and CDR2 ANQGSEA.

The chain carries TRBV28 and TRBJ2-5; D unclear. CDR3 length: 12 residues. V lost 7 bases and J 0 bases, leaving 6 bases between the germline ends. CDR1 MDHEN and CDR2 SYDVKM come from the germline V gene. The CDR3 nucleotides are TGTGCCAGCACCCCGGACCAAGAGACCCAGTACTTC. It is translated as CASTPDQETQYF.

The chain carries TRBV6-5 and TRBJ2-5; no firm D call. CDR3 length equals 14 residues. Germline CDR1 and CDR2: MNHEY and SVGAGI. The germline V and J ends were trimmed by 0 bases and 1 base, with 6 bases remaining between them. Written as DNA, the CDR3 is TGTGCCAGCAGTTACTCGACTCCCCAAGAGACCCAGTACTTC. Protein sequence: CASSYSTPQETQYF.

A remark on this clone: The junction and the germline gene differ at one end; a read error may be behind it. The chain is built from TRBV6-5 and TRBJ2-1; 8 nucleotides line up with TRBD1. CDR1 is MNHEY and CDR2 is SVGAGI in the germline V gene. The CDR3 totals 14 residues. In DNA, the CDR3 is TGTGCCAGCAGTGGACAGGGCGCCTACAATGAGCAATTCTTC. Its protein product is CASSGQGAYNEQFF.

This clone appeared a single time. The rearrangement links TRBV7-4 to TRBJ2-1; D possibly corresponds to TRBD2 (5 bases). Per the germline V gene, CDR1 is SGHVT and CDR2 is SQSDAQ. Trimming shortened V by 1 base and J by 3 bases, and 16 bases separated the two germline ends. The length of the CDR3 is 17 residues. CDR3 sequence: CASSLVIQWEYYNEQFF. Here the CDR3 DNA reads TGTGCCAGCAGCTTAGTTATACAGTGGGAGTACTACAATGAGCAGTTCTTC.